This TCR beta chain was documented in a study of cytomegalovirus exposure and HLA in healthy donors. Points on this clone: Its antigen is unidentified.

Germline loops: CDR1 SGHTA, CDR2 FQGNSA. V lost 6 bases to trimming and J lost 4 bases, with 12 bases between them. The CDR3 is 13 amino acids. Regarding the study as a whole: Most TCR beta V segments were productive about 87% or about 30% of the time in an earlier analysis.

PCR was performed using 60 Vbeta and 13 Jbeta primers. Profiled with immunoSEQ multiplex PCR; TCRdb holds only in-frame clones, not every one. The table lists approximately 200,000 clones, approximately 83% of them singletons, with 0.098% in the top ten. The J gene is TRBJ1-1, the V gene TRBV7-2, with TRBD1 as a possible D gene (6 bases). The receptor was derived from a boy aged 2 to 10 in good health and CMV-seronegative. The sequenced material came from PBMCs. The CDR3 region is CASSPRGGTEAFF. In DNA, the CDR3 is TGTGCCAGCAGTCCCAGGGGCGGCACTGAAGCTTTCTTT.